The entry below describes one T cell receptor (beta chain). These data originate in a study of blood T cell repertoires in COVID-19. TCRdb's copy holds only in-frame clones and misses some; the assay was immunoSEQ multiplex PCR. The sample holds about 71,000 clones, about 80% seen once. This clonotype originated in a woman aged 80 or over with acute or convalescent COVID-19. Sequenced sample: peripheral blood.

CDR3 region: CATSESGQGHQETQYF. CDR3 sequence (DNA): TGTGCCACCAGTGAGTCAGGGCAGGGGCACCAAGAGACCCAGTACTTC. The chain couples TRBV24-1 to TRBJ2-5; tentatively, D is TRBD1 (6 bases). V was trimmed by 4 bases and J by 0 bases, leaving 14 bases between them. The length of the CDR3 is 16 residues. Germline CDR1 reads KGHDR; CDR2 reads SFDVKD.